This TCR beta chain was retrieved from a study of blood T cells in healthy people across ages. Whole-study findings and limits: Higher diversity, along with more naive CD4+ cells, distinguished long-lived donors from aged donors.

A second about 6 to 11 cycle PCR used barcoded and J-beta primers. One entry per CDR3 protein, called by TCRdb with MiXCR from the 5' RACE reads. The sample shows 780,000 or so distinct CDR3 sequences, just over 55% of them seen only once. Comment on this clonotype: Its antigen is not identified.

The germline CDR1 and CDR2 sequences are SEHNR and FQNEAQ (reference sequence). Trimming removed 1 base at V and 7 bases at J, with 13 bases between. There are 14 residues in the CDR3. The chain recombines TRBV7-9 with TRBJ1-2; perhaps TRBD1 as D (5 bases). This TCR was recovered from a middle-aged man in good health. Material: blood. The CDR3 spells CASSLDPLGGGYTF. In DNA, the CDR3 is TGTGCCAGCAGCTTAGACCCGTTGGGGGGTGGCTACACCTTC.